This T cell receptor (beta chain) is drawn from a study of blood T cell repertoires in COVID-19. Overall study: Sources were T cells, B-cell-depleted T cells, or PBMCs; the material itself was cDNA or gDNA.

Sequencing used immunoSEQ multiplex PCR; TCRdb keeps in-frame clones, though not all of them. The sample carries 95,000 to 110,000 clones, 89% recorded once. The germline gives CDR1 KGHSH, CDR2 LQKENI. Trimming shortened V by 3 bases and J by 4 bases, and 11 bases separated the two germline ends. The CDR3 extends over 14 amino acids. Sequences were obtained from peripheral blood. The chain joins TRBV18 to TRBJ2-3; a possible D gene is TRBD1 (5 bases). The receptor comes from a woman older than 75 in a cohort sampled during active COVID-19. The CDR3 loop reads CASSPVQGADTQYF. The CDR3 DNA follows: TGTGCCAGCTCACCGGTTCAGGGCGCAGATACGCAGTATTTT.